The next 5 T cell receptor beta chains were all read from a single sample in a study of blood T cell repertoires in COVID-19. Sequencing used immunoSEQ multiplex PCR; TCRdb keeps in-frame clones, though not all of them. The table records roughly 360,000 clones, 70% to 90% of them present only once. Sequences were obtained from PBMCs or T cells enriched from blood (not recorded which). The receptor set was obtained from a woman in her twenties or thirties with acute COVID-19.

As DNA, the CDR3 is TGTGCCAGCAGCTCAACACAGGGGGCGCGGACACCCCTCCACTTT. This gives the protein CASSSTQGARTPLHF. The gene calls are TRBV9 and TRBJ1-6, with TRBD1 matching over 9 bases. The CDR3 contains 15 residues. V was clipped by 4 bases and J by 11 bases; unmatched bases: 10. Germline V gene sequence: CDR1 SGDLS, CDR2 YYNGEE.

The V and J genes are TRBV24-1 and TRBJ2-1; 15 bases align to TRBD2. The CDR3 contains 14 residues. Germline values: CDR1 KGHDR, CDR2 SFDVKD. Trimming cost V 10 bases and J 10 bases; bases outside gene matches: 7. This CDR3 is CATRTSGGAKEQFF. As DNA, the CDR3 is TGTGCCACAAGGACTAGCGGGGGGGCTAAGGAGCAGTTCTTC.

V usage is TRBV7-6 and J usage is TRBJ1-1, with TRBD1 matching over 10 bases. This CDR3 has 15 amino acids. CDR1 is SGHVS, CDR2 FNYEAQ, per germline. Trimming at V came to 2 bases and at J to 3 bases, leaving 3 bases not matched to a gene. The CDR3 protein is CASSLMGQGHTEAFF. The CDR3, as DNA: TGTGCCAGCAGCTTAATGGGACAGGGGCACACTGAAGCTTTCTTT.

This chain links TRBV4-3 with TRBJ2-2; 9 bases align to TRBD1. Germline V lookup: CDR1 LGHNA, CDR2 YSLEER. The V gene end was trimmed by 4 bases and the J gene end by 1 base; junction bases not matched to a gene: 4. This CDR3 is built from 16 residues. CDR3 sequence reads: CASSLWDRENTGELFF. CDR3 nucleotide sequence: TGCGCCAGCAGCCTTTGGGACAGGGAGAACACCGGGGAGCTGTTTTTT.

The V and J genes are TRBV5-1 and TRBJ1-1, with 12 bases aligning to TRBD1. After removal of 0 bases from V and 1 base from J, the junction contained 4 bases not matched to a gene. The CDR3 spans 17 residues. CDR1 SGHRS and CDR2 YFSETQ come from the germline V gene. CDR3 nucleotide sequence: TGCGCCAGCAGCTTGGCCGGGACAGGGGGCTGGAACACTGAAGCTTTCTTT. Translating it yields CASSLAGTGGWNTEAFF.